The 21 T cell receptor beta chains in this list originate from one sample, sequenced in a study of blood T cell repertoires in COVID-19. The data were produced by immunoSEQ multiplex PCR, yet TCRdb's version contains in-frame clones alone and is incomplete. This table holds some 300,000 clones, about 90% found once. The specimen was PBMCs or T cells enriched from blood (not recorded which). These receptors came from a woman in her 30s who had recovered from COVID-19.

This clone was recorded once. The J gene is TRBJ2-5, the V gene TRBV7-2; D gene ambiguous. With 3 bases removed from V and 1 base from J, the gap between germline ends came to 9 bases. The CDR3 has 14 amino acids. Germline V gives CDR1 SGHTA, CDR2 FQGNSA. The CDR3 here is CASSLRGIQETQYF. The CDR3 DNA reads TGTGCCAGCAGCTTGAGAGGAATCCAAGAGACCCAGTACTTC.

The rearrangement joins TRBV28 to TRBJ2-2; D may be TRBD1 (6 bases). From germline, CDR1 is MDHEN and CDR2 SYDVKM. Deletions cut 0 bases from V and 4 bases from J, with 12 bases between. The CDR3 is 16 residues long. In nucleotides, the CDR3 is TGTGCCAGCAGTTTATGGGCCCCAGGGGCCACCGGGGAGCTGTTTTTT. Its protein is CASSLWAPGATGELFF.

The chain employs TRBV19 and TRBJ1-5; tentatively, D is TRBD1 (5 bases). This CDR3 has 16 amino acids. V lost 2 bases to trimming and J lost 4 bases, with 15 bases between them. CDR1 and CDR2 from the germline V gene are LNHDA and SQIVND (reference sequence). The CDR3 sequence: CASSISVRVWNQPQHF. CDR3 in DNA: TGTGCCAGTAGTATAAGCGTCAGGGTGTGGAATCAGCCCCAGCATTTT.

The gene calls are TRBV5-1 and TRBJ2-5; no clear D. The germline V gene has CDR1 SGHRS and CDR2 YFSETQ. The CDR3 is 14 amino acids. The V gene lost 0 bases and the J gene lost 2 bases, with 8 bases spanning the gap. The CDR3: CASSLESEQETQYF. The DNA for the CDR3 is TGCGCCAGCAGCTTGGAGTCAGAACAAGAGACCCAGTACTTC.

The chain joins TRBV7-2 to TRBJ2-4, with a weak D call TRBD2 (6 bases). Germline CDR1 SGHTA, CDR2 FQGNSA. Trimming left V 2 bases short and J 3 bases short, with 20 bases between. The CDR3 length is 18 residues. The CDR3 bases are TGTGCCAGCAGCTTAAGTCCGTGGAGGGGTATAGGCAAAAACATTCAGTACTTC. Protein: CASSLSPWRGIGKNIQYF.

The V call is TRBV29-1, the J call TRBJ2-3; D might be TRBD2 (5 bases). The V end was cut by 8 bases, the J end by 2 bases, with 11 bases between. The CDR3 loop spans 12 amino acids. Germline assignment: CDR1 SQVTM and CDR2 ANQGSEA. CDR3 nucleotides: TGCAGCCCAAAGGACTTCACAGATACGCAGTATTTT. Residues: CSPKDFTDTQYF.

V is TRBV5-1 and J is TRBJ2-7; 9 nucleotides line up with TRBD1. The CDR3 runs to 14 residues. Looked up from germline, CDR1 is SGHRS and CDR2 is YFSETQ. The trim removed 3 bases at V and 2 bases at J, leaving 3 bases unmatched. The DNA for the CDR3 is TGCGCCAGCAGCTCCGGGACAGGGACCTACGAGCAGTACTTC. Protein: CASSSGTGTYEQYF.

The V and J genes are TRBV5-1 and TRBJ2-5; 13 bases match TRBD2. The germline V gene encodes CDR1 SGHRS and CDR2 YFSETQ. The V segment lost 7 bases and the J segment 1 base; nucleotides outside the gene matches: 7. This CDR3 spans 16 amino acids. The CDR3 nucleotides are TGCGCCAGCGGAAGGACTAGCGGGGGCATCCAAGAGACCCAGTACTTC. It specifies CASGRTSGGIQETQYF.

The chain combines TRBV10-1 with TRBJ2-7; D might be TRBD1 (6 bases). Germline V gives CDR1 WNHNN, CDR2 SYGVQD (reference sequence). V was cut by 3 bases and J by 5 bases, with 14 bases left in between. The CDR3 sequence is 14 residues long. The CDR3 coding sequence is TGCGCCAGCAGTGACGGACAGTATCGGGACGAGCAGTACTTC. Translating it yields CASSDGQYRDEQYF.

This CDR3 is CASSLAGGPGTQYF. DNA for the CDR3: TGTGCCAGCAGTTTAGCGGGGGGGCCAGGGACCCAGTACTTC. V usage is TRBV28 and J usage is TRBJ2-5; 9 bases agree with TRBD2. Losses at the gene ends were 2 bases for V and 7 bases for J; bases not matched to a gene: 5. The CDR3 spans 14 residues. Germline-derived CDR1 and CDR2 are MDHEN and SYDVKM.

Concerning this clone: A junction end diverges from the germline sequence, so it may reflect a read error. The chain joins TRBV7-9 to TRBJ1-2; D gene unclear. The CDR3 is made up of 9 amino acids. CDR1 is SEHNR and CDR2 is FQNEAQ in the germline V gene (reference sequence). The CDR3 bases are TGTGCCAGCAGCCCCATTAGAGTCTTC. Translating it yields CASSPIRVF.

The chain combines TRBV27 with TRBJ2-1; no definite D call. The germline V and J ends were trimmed by 6 bases and 5 bases, with 20 bases remaining between them. CDR3 length: 16 amino acids. Per the germline V gene, CDR1 is MNHEY and CDR2 is SMNVEV (reference sequence). The CDR3 sequence: CASSLRLAIRDNEQFF. In nucleotides, the CDR3 is TGTGCCAGCAGCTTGCGACTTGCCATACGGGACAATGAGCAGTTCTTC.

The chain joins TRBV7-9 to TRBJ2-1, with a tentative D call TRBD1 (7 bases). Trimming pared 5 bases from V and 12 bases from J, leaving 14 bases between. Germline-derived CDR1 and CDR2 are SEHNR and FQNEAQ (reference sequence). The CDR3 is 12 residues long. The chain's CDR3 is CASSPRQGGQFF. CDR3 DNA sequence: TGTGCCAGCAGCCCGCGACAGGGAGGGCAGTTCTTC.

The rearrangement joins TRBV5-6 to TRBJ1-1, with D possibly being TRBD1 (5 bases). Per the germline V gene, CDR1 is SGHDT and CDR2 is YYEEEE. V shed 2 bases and J shed 6 bases, with 17 bases lying between them. CDR3 length equals 15 residues. DNA of the CDR3: TGTGCCAGCAGCTTCGTTGGGGCGGTTCCCCCTGAAGCTTTCTTT. Protein sequence: CASSFVGAVPPEAFF. Looking up the rest from reference TRBV5-6 and TRBJ1-1 gives the full variable domain: DAGVTQSPTHLIKTRGQQVTLRCSPKSGHDTVSWYQQALGQGPQFIFQYYEEEERQRGNFPDRFSGHQFPNYSSELNVNALLLGDSALYLCASSFVGAVPPEAFFGQGTRLTVV.

This rearrangement joins TRBV28 to TRBJ2-7, with TRBD1 as a possible D gene (6 bases). CDR1 MDHEN and CDR2 SYDVKM come from the germline V gene. This CDR3 has 14 residues. Deletions cut 3 bases from V and 0 bases from J, with 9 bases between. The CDR3 DNA reads as TGTGCCAGCAGTTTGCAGGGGACCTCCTACGAGCAGTACTTC. It codes for CASSLQGTSYEQYF. Based on the CDR3 plus reference TRBV28 and TRBJ2-7, the full variable domain is DVKVTQSSRYLVKRTGEKVFLECVQDMDHENMFWYRQDPGLGLRLIYFSYDVKMKEKGDIPEGYSVSREKKERFSLILESASTNQTSMYLCASSLQGTSYEQYFGPGTRLTVT.

This chain joins TRBV15 and TRBJ2-3; D ambiguous. In germline, CDR1 is LNHNV, CDR2 YYDKDF (reference sequence). V was pared by 5 bases and J by 0 bases, with 9 bases between. The length of the CDR3 is 14 residues. This CDR3 reads CATSLLTSTDTQYF. DNA of the CDR3: TGTGCCACCAGCCTATTAACTAGCACAGATACGCAGTATTTT.

The chain uses TRBV27 and TRBJ1-6; maybe TRBD1 (5 bases). Germline V gene data show CDR1 as MNHEY and CDR2 as SMNVEV (reference sequence). The germline V and J ends were trimmed by 3 bases and 10 bases, with 10 bases remaining between them. The CDR3 length is 13 residues. CDR3 in DNA: TGTGCCAGCAGTTTTGGGGGAGGGTCACCCCTCCACTTT. Translating it yields CASSFGGGSPLHF.

The chain uses TRBV7-2 and TRBJ1-2; D may be TRBD1 (6 bases). The CDR3 is 14 residues long. Germline lookup yields CDR1 SGHTA and CDR2 FQGNSA. The germline V and J ends were trimmed by 5 bases and 6 bases, with 16 bases remaining between them. CDR3 sequence reads: CASSRGGWGHGYTF. CDR3 nucleotide sequence: TGTGCCAGCAGCCGTGGCGGGTGGGGGCATGGCTACACCTTC.

The CDR3 here is CASTRRDTGELFF. In DNA form, the CDR3 reads TGTGCCAGCACGAGGCGCGACACCGGGGAGCTGTTTTTT. The J gene is TRBJ2-2, the V gene TRBV6-5, with D unresolved. This CDR3 is 13 amino acids long. V was trimmed by 7 bases and J by 3 bases, leaving 9 bases between them. Per the germline V gene, CDR1 is MNHEY and CDR2 is SVGAGI.

J is TRBJ2-3 and V is TRBV19; D perhaps matches TRBD1 (5 bases). The CDR3 consists of 16 residues. CDR1 and CDR2 from the germline V gene are LNHDA and SQIVND (reference sequence). V lost 3 bases, J lost 0 bases, and 13 bases lay in between. CDR3 in amino acids: CASSMQGFPSTDTQYF. The DNA of the CDR3 is TGTGCCAGTAGTATGCAGGGTTTTCCTAGCACAGATACGCAGTATTTT. The complete variable domain, with remaining parts taken from reference TRBV19 and TRBJ2-3, reads DGGITQSPKYLFRKEGQNVTLSCEQNLNHDAMYWYRQDPGQGLRLIYYSQIVNDFQKGDIAEGYSVSREKKESFPLTVTSAQKNPTAFYLCASSMQGFPSTDTQYFGPGTRLTVL.

The J gene is TRBJ1-5, the V gene TRBV6-1; TRBD1 matches 9 bases. Germline lookup yields CDR1 MNHNS and CDR2 SASEGT. V was pared by 3 bases and J by 3 bases, with 3 bases of the junction left unmatched. This CDR3 spans 15 amino acids. CDR3 bases: TGTGCCAGCAGTGATGGACAGGGGTCCAATCAGCCCCAGCATTTT. It is translated as CASSDGQGSNQPQHF.